What follows are 18 T cell receptor beta chains derived from one specimen sequenced in a study of blood T cell repertoires in COVID-19. The protocol was immunoSEQ multiplex PCR, while the TCRdb copy is restricted to in-frame clones and leaves out a portion. Of approximately 53,000 clones detected, roughly 90% appear once; the ten largest clones hold about 2%. Sequenced: peripheral blood. The receptor source for this set is a human donor in a cohort sampled during active COVID-19.

This clone was seen once. The chain has TRBV5-1 and TRBJ1-1, with 8 bases aligning to TRBD1. Germline CDR1 is SGHRS and CDR2 is YFSETQ. V lost 0 bases to trimming and J lost 4 bases; unmatched junction nucleotides: 14. The CDR3 runs to 18 residues. The CDR3 DNA follows: TGCGCCAGCAGCTTGGTCCTGGGGGCGACAGGGGTGGGCACTGAAGCTTTCTTT. It codes for CASSLVLGATGVGTEAFF.

V and J are TRBV28 and TRBJ2-5; 10 positions match TRBD1. Germline V gene lookup returns CDR1 MDHEN and CDR2 SYDVKM. The length of the CDR3 is 16 residues. The J segment lost 5 bases and the V segment lost 1 base, leaving 7 bases of the junction unmatched. The CDR3 sequence: CASSLYPGQGLETQYF. The CDR3 nucleotides read TGTGCCAGCAGTTTATACCCGGGACAGGGGTTGGAGACCCAGTACTTC. The full variable domain, completed using reference TRBV28 and TRBJ2-5, is DVKVTQSSRYLVKRTGEKVFLECVQDMDHENMFWYRQDPGLGLRLIYFSYDVKMKEKGDIPEGYSVSREKKERFSLILESASTNQTSMYLCASSLYPGQGLETQYFGPGTRLLVL.

This clone was counted between two and nine times. The chain recombines TRBV7-3 with TRBJ1-1, with 8 bases lining up with TRBD1. There are 14 residues in the CDR3. Trimming at V came to 5 bases and at J to 5 bases, leaving 7 bases not matched to a gene. Germline lookup yields CDR1 SGHTA and CDR2 FQGTGA. The DNA of the CDR3 is TGTGCCAGCAGCGATGGACAGGGAGGGACTGAAGCTTTCTTT. Protein product: CASSDGQGGTEAFF. The entire variable domain, with the rest obtained from reference TRBV7-3 and TRBJ1-1, is as follows: GAGVSQTPSNKVTEKGKYVELRCDPISGHTALYWYRQSLGQGPEFLIYFQGTGAADDSGLPNDRFFAVRPEGSVSTLKIQRTERGDSAVYLCASSDGQGGTEAFFGQGTRLTVV.

V and J are TRBV5-4 and TRBJ1-1, with D uncertain. V was trimmed by 7 bases and J by 1 base, leaving 11 bases between them. CDR3 length equals 13 residues. The germline gives CDR1 SGHNT, CDR2 YYREEE (reference sequence). The CDR3 DNA reads TGTGCCAGCCGAAGACGGGGGAACACTGAAGCTTTCTTT. It is translated as CASRRRGNTEAFF.

V usage is TRBV7-8 and J usage is TRBJ1-1; the match to TRBD1 covers 8 bases. The CDR3 contains 13 residues. Per germline, CDR1 SGHVS and CDR2 FQNEAQ. Germline trimming cut 6 bases from V and 9 bases from J; bases unmatched to any gene: 9. The CDR3 here is CASRTGQGWQAFF. The DNA of the CDR3 is TGTGCCAGCAGAACAGGACAGGGTTGGCAAGCTTTCTTT.

This chain links TRBV30 with TRBJ2-3; 10 positions agree with TRBD2. CDR3 length: 14 residues. Per germline, CDR1 GTSNPN and CDR2 SVGIG (reference sequence). As DNA, the CDR3 is TGTGGTACCCTAGCGGGAGATGGGTCAGATACGCAGTATTTT. This encodes CGTLAGDGSDTQYF. The full variable domain, completed using reference TRBV30 and TRBJ2-3, is SQTIHQWPATLVQPVGSPLSLECTVEGTSNPNLYWYRQAAGRGLQLLFYSVGIGQISSEVPQNLSASRPQDRQFILSSKKLLLSDSGFYLCGTLAGDGSDTQYFGPGTRLTVL.

The genes are TRBV5-1 and TRBJ1-2; 8 positions match TRBD1. Unmatched junction bases numbered 4, after V lost 1 base and J lost 5 bases. CDR1 and CDR2 (germline): SGHRS, YFSETQ. This CDR3 spans 14 amino acids. The CDR3 coding sequence is TGCGCCAGCAGCTTGTCCGGGACAGGTTATGGCTACACCTTC. Amino acids: CASSLSGTGYGYTF.

The V call is TRBV6-5, the J call TRBJ1-4; no clear D gene. The CDR3 runs 15 residues. V was cut by 0 bases and J by 7 bases, with 12 bases left in between. In germline, CDR1 is MNHEY, CDR2 SVGAGI. CDR3 bases: TGTGCCAGCAGTTACTCGACGGTAGGAGGTGAAAAACTGTTTTTT. Translating it yields CASSYSTVGGEKLFF.

A single count supports this clone. The rearrangement uses TRBV9 and TRBJ2-7; 12 nucleotides align to TRBD2. This CDR3 comprises 19 residues. With 3 bases clipped from V and 2 bases from J, the junction kept 15 bases outside the gene matches. Germline V gene lookup returns CDR1 SGDLS and CDR2 YYNGEE. CDR3 loop: CASSAGGGLAGTTPYEQYF. The CDR3 nucleotides read TGTGCCAGCAGCGCCGGGGGGGGACTAGCGGGCACAACCCCCTACGAGCAGTACTTC.

The chain is built from TRBV3-1 (or the pseudogene TRBV3-2) and TRBJ2-7, with 13 bases lining up with TRBD2. V was clipped by 4 bases and J by 2 bases; unmatched bases: 5. The CDR3 length is 16 residues. Germline V gene sequence: CDR1 LGHDT, CDR2 YNNKEL (reference sequence). The CDR3: CASSRRLAGGAYEQYF. CDR3 DNA: TGTGCCAGCAGCCGCCGACTAGCGGGGGGTGCCTACGAGCAGTACTTC.

The J gene is TRBJ2-7, the V gene TRBV28; 9 bases align to TRBD2. Germline V gene data show CDR1 as MDHEN and CDR2 as SYDVKM. With V trimmed by 6 bases and J by 3 bases, 9 bases remained unmatched. The CDR3 consists of 15 residues. The CDR3 bases are TGTGCCAGCAGATCCAGCGGCGGGGGGGACTACGAGCAGTACTTC. This encodes CASRSSGGGDYEQYF.

As regards this clone: At the DNA level, this CDR3 is encoded by other sequences in the same sample as well. The chain couples TRBV7-2 to TRBJ2-2; 9 positions agree with TRBD2. CDR3 length: 15 residues. V was clipped by 5 bases and J by 6 bases; unmatched bases: 7. Per the germline V gene, CDR1 is SGHTA and CDR2 is FQGNSA. For the CDR3, the DNA is TGTGCCAGCAGCGCGGGACTAGCAGGACCCGGGGAGCTGTTTTTT. Translation: CASSAGLAGPGELFF.

In DNA form, the CDR3 reads TGTGCCAGCAGACAGACAGGGGTCTCTGGAAACACCATATATTTT. Its protein product is CASRQTGVSGNTIYF. The V and J genes are TRBV28 and TRBJ1-3, with 8 bases aligning to TRBD1. The V gene end was trimmed by 6 bases and the J gene end by 0 bases; junction bases not matched to a gene: 4. The CDR3 sequence is 15 residues long. In germline, CDR1 is MDHEN, CDR2 SYDVKM. The variable domain in full, with the rest retrieved from reference TRBV28 and TRBJ1-3, is DVKVTQSSRYLVKRTGEKVFLECVQDMDHENMFWYRQDPGLGLRLIYFSYDVKMKEKGDIPEGYSVSREKKERFSLILESASTNQTSMYLCASRQTGVSGNTIYFGEGSWLTVV.

The chain links TRBV6-2 or TRBV6-3 to TRBJ1-1; TRBD1 is a possible D gene (5 bases). This CDR3 has 16 residues. The V and J ends lost 2 bases and 0 bases respectively, with 13 bases between them. CDR1 and CDR2 (germline): MNHEY, SVGEGT. CDR3 region: CASSYGTTALNTEAFF. Here the CDR3 DNA reads TGTGCCAGCAGTTACGGGACTACAGCCTTGAACACTGAAGCTTTCTTT.

The V gene is TRBV29-1, the J gene TRBJ2-7; a possible D gene is TRBD2 (5 bases). Germline V gene lookup returns CDR1 SQVTM and CDR2 ANQGSEA. Trimming stripped 0 bases from V and 9 bases from J, with 15 bases between. The CDR3 length is 13 residues. The CDR3 coding sequence is TGCAGCGTTGAAGATCGGCAGGATAGCGTGCAGTACTTC. Encoded protein: CSVEDRQDSVQYF.

The gene calls are TRBV29-1 and TRBJ1-1; a possible D gene is TRBD1 (5 bases). The CDR3 is 12 residues long. Trimming removed 6 bases from V and 1 base from J, with 9 bases in between. Looked up from germline, CDR1 is SQVTM and CDR2 is ANQGSEA. CDR3 sequence (DNA): TGCAGCGTGGGAACAGGGAACACTGAAGCTTTCTTT. Translating gives CSVGTGNTEAFF.

This clone was seen only once. J is TRBJ1-2 and V is TRBV4-3; 9 bases line up with TRBD1. The CDR3 has 16 residues. Germline-derived CDR1 and CDR2 are LGHNA and YSLEER. Unmatched junction bases numbered 9, after V lost 3 bases and J lost 4 bases. CDR3 bases: TGCGCCAGCAGCCACCCCAGGACAGGGGTTTTCTATGGCTACACCTTC. Its translation is CASSHPRTGVFYGYTF.

This chain joins TRBV4-2 and TRBJ1-4; a weak D match, TRBD1 (6 bases). The CDR3 sequence is 16 residues long. CDR1 and CDR2 from the germline V gene are LGHNA and YNFKEQ. The germline V and J ends were trimmed by 0 bases and 7 bases, with 15 bases remaining between them. CDR3 sequence: CASSQETTGEAEKLFF. The CDR3 DNA sequence: TGTGCCAGCAGCCAAGAGACGACAGGTGAGGCTGAAAAACTGTTTTTT.